This T cell receptor beta chain was observed in a study of blood T cell repertoires in COVID-19. TCRdb's table, derived via immunoSEQ multiplex PCR, lists solely in-frame clones and lacks some. The sample holds 30,000 to 40,000 clones; about 89% are singletons and the top ten take approximately 13%. The TCR comes from a man aged 65 to 79 with active COVID-19. The sample taken for sequencing was peripheral blood.

The CDR3 bases are TGTGCCACCAGCAGTGCCAGGGGAAATTCACCCCTCCACTTT. It codes for CATSSARGNSPLHF. This chain links TRBV15 with TRBJ1-6; TRBD1 might be the D (6 bases). V lost 3 bases to trimming and J lost 7 bases, with 10 bases between them. CDR1 LNHNV and CDR2 YYDKDF come from the germline V gene (reference sequence). This CDR3 comprises 14 residues.